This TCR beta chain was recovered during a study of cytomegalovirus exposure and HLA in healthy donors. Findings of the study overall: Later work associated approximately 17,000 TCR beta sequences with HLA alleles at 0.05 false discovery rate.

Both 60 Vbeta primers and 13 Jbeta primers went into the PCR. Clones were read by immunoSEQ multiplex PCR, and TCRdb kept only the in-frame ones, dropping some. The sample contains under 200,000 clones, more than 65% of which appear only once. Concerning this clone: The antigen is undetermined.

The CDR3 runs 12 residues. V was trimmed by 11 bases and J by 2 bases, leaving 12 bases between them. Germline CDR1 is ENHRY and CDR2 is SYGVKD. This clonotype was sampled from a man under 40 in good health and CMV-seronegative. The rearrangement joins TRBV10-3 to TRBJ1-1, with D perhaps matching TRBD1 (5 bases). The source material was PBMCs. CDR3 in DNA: TGTGCCGCAACAGGCCGAAACACTGAAGCTTTCTTT. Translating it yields CAATGRNTEAFF.